A selection of T cell receptor beta chains follows, all from one sample in a study of CD8+CD57+ T cells in acquired aplastic anemia. Each CDR3 protein gets one entry after TCRdb re-called the reads with MiXCR. The table includes roughly 200,000 distinct CDR3 sequences, 63% detected once. The sequenced material came from sorted CD4+, CD8+, or CD8+CD57+ T cells (not recorded which) from PBMCs. These receptors were collected from a human donor with aplastic anemia. The CDR3 runs from the conserved cysteine through the conserved F or W. The order of the fields is CDR3 length, clone size, D gene, J gene, V gene, CDR3 DNA, CDR3 protein. D genes are given only for firm matches. The listing skips clone size in some rows; elsewhere it reads once, few, many or a size class.

CDR3 length: 18; clone size: many; D gene: TRBD2; J gene: TRBJ2-2; V gene: TRBV9; CDR3 DNA: TGTGCCAGCAGCCCGCATGCGGGGGGGGCCCTGGGCACCGGGGAGCTGTTTTTT; CDR3 protein: CASSPHAGGALGTGELFF
CDR3 length: 16; clone size: -; D gene: -; J gene: TRBJ2-1; V gene: TRBV24-1; CDR3 DNA: TGTGCCACCAGTGACTATCAGTCCCGCTCCTACAATGAGCAGTTCTTC; CDR3 protein: CATSDYQSRSYNEQFF
CDR3 length: 18; clone size: few; D gene: -; J gene: TRBJ2-1; V gene: TRBV24-1; CDR3 DNA: TGTGCCACCAGTGATCCTCAAGGGGCCCGGAGCTCCTACAATGAGCAGTTCTTC; CDR3 protein: CATSDPQGARSSYNEQFF
CDR3 length: 14; clone size: many; D gene: -; J gene: TRBJ1-1; V gene: TRBV13; CDR3 DNA: TGTGCCAGCAGCCATGGGGGGCTGAACACTGAAGCTTTCTTT; CDR3 protein: CASSHGGLNTEAFF
CDR3 length: 15; clone size: -; D gene: -; J gene: TRBJ2-1; V gene: TRBV9; CDR3 DNA: TGTGCCAGCAGCCTACCGGGACGTGGACTTAATGAGCAGTTCTTC; CDR3 protein: CASSLPGRGLNEQFF
CDR3 length: 15; clone size: few; D gene: -; J gene: TRBJ1-2; V gene: TRBV15; CDR3 DNA: TGTGCCACCAGCAGAGTCAGGACAGATAACTATGGCTACACCTTC; CDR3 protein: CATSRVRTDNYGYTF
CDR3 length: 15; clone size: few; D gene: -; J gene: TRBJ2-7; V gene: TRBV7-6; CDR3 DNA: TGTGCCAGCAGCTTACTACCAGATAGCTCCTACGAGCAGTACTTC; CDR3 protein: CASSLLPDSSYEQYF
CDR3 length: 12; clone size: -; D gene: -; J gene: TRBJ2-5; V gene: TRBV5-1; CDR3 DNA: TGCGCCAGCAGCCAGGCGGGAGAGACCCAGTACTTC; CDR3 protein: CASSQAGETQYF
CDR3 length: 16; clone size: -; D gene: -; J gene: TRBJ2-3; V gene: TRBV10-1; CDR3 DNA: TGTGCCAGTAGTACCCGGAACGACGGGGCTGAGGATACGCAGTATTTT; CDR3 protein: CASSTRNDGAEDTQYF
CDR3 length: 16; clone size: many; D gene: TRBD2; J gene: TRBJ2-3; V gene: TRBV7-3; CDR3 DNA: TGTGCCAGCAGCTTAGGGGGGGGGGGATTCACAGATACGCAGTATTTT; CDR3 protein: CASSLGGGGFTDTQYF
CDR3 length: 12; clone size: -; D gene: -; J gene: TRBJ1-2; V gene: TRBV5-1; CDR3 DNA: TGCGCCAGCAGCCAGGGCGGCTATGGCTACACCTTC; CDR3 protein: CASSQGGYGYTF
CDR3 length: 14; clone size: -; D gene: -; J gene: TRBJ2-7; V gene: TRBV20-1; CDR3 DNA: TGCAGTGCTAGTGCGCAGCGGATGAACTACGAGCAGTGCTTC; CDR3 protein: CSASAQRMNYEQCF
CDR3 length: 12; clone size: once; D gene: -; J gene: TRBJ1-2; V gene: TRBV5-1; CDR3 DNA: TGCGCCAGCAGCTTAGAAGAGTCTGGCTACACCTTC; CDR3 protein: CASSLEESGYTF
CDR3 length: 15; clone size: -; D gene: -; J gene: TRBJ2-7; V gene: TRBV29-1; CDR3 DNA: TGCAGCGTTGAAGAAGTAGGGGCAAGTTCCTACGAGCAGTACTTC; CDR3 protein: CSVEEVGASSYEQYF
CDR3 length: 13; clone size: -; D gene: TRBD2; J gene: TRBJ2-1; V gene: TRBV20-1; CDR3 DNA: TGCAGTGTGGTTAGCGGGGCCTACAATGAGCAGTTCTTC; CDR3 protein: CSVVSGAYNEQFF